This T cell receptor (beta chain) was identified during a study of blood T cells in healthy people across ages. In the case of this clonotype: One end of the junction fails to match germline, which may point to a read error.

The CDR3 length is 10 residues. A sample-barcoded 5' primer and a J-beta primer mix were used in a second PCR of about 6 to 12 cycles. TCRdb re-analysed the 5' RACE reads in MiXCR, keeping a single row per CDR3 protein. This repertoire shows some 1.7 million distinct CDR3 sequences, roughly 30% found once; its top ten account for 7.7%. This clonotype originated in a woman under 40 in good health. This chain joins TRBV7-1 and TRBJ2-7; 8 positions match TRBD2. TRBV7-1 is identified as an open reading frame with a role that is uncertain. The sequenced sample was blood. The CDR3 DNA is TGTGCCAGCAGTCCTCAGCGGGAGAACTTC. Its translation is CASSPQRENF.